These T cell receptor beta chains were read from a single sample in a study of T-cell reconstitution after alpha-beta-depleted transplantation in children. TCRdb fed the PCR reads into MiXCR, producing one record per CDR3 protein. The sample consists of around 440,000 distinct CDR3 sequences, 16% of them appearing once. Source: PBMCs, mostly from graft donor cells, taken 360 days after TCRalphabeta/CD19-depleted stem cell transplant. These receptors all stem from a boy younger than two who had a stem cell transplant for Wiskott-Aldrich syndrome, so the T cells may come from the graft donor. The CDR3 runs from the conserved cysteine through the conserved F or W.

j_call | v_call | cdr3_aa
TRBJ1-5 | TRBV19 | CASSIKGRYQPQHF
TRBJ2-1 | TRBV18 | CASSPLNGEQFF
TRBJ1-5 | TRBV5-8 | CASSRDGNQPQHF
TRBJ2-2 | TRBV4-2 | CASRTKGNTGELFF
TRBJ2-3 | TRBV7-7 | CASSQRFTDTQYF
TRBJ2-6 | TRBV11-3 | CASSLLKSGANVLTF
TRBJ2-7 | TRBV5-1 | CASSLGRLSSYEQYF
TRBJ2-7 | TRBV5-1 | CASRFQGQGYEQYF
TRBJ2-3 | TRBV7-8 | CASSSKRGTQYF
TRBJ2-7 | TRBV5-1 | CASTLGVRLAGVLTPYEQYF